Detailed here is one TCR beta chain. What it recognizes is unknown. This sample is part of a study of T-cell reconstitution after alpha-beta-depleted transplantation in children. Whole-study findings and limits: In patients about two months after transplant, alpha-beta T cells reportedly arose from several hundred expanded graft clones. When one year had passed after transplant, most T-cell counts and diversity came from newly produced T cells.

The CDR3 runs 16 residues. With V trimmed by 5 bases and J by 4 bases, 10 bases remained unmatched. Germline CDR1 SGHVS, CDR2 FNYEAQ. Unique molecular identifiers tagged the TCRbeta library. In TCRdb, the PCR reads were re-called with MiXCR into one record per CDR3 protein. The sample carries 280,000 or so distinct CDR3 sequences, around a tenth recorded once. The specimen comprised peripheral blood, sampled 180 days after TCRalphabeta/CD19-depleted stem cell transplant. This TCR was sampled from a male patient aged 2-10 years who had a stem cell transplant for chronic granulomatous disease, so the T cells may come from the graft donor. The rearrangement links TRBV7-6 to TRBJ2-1, with 8 bases aligning to TRBD2. The CDR3 region has the DNA TGTGCCAGCAGCGGAAGAGCGGGGGCGGATTACAATGAGCAGTTCTTC. Translating gives CASSGRAGADYNEQFF.